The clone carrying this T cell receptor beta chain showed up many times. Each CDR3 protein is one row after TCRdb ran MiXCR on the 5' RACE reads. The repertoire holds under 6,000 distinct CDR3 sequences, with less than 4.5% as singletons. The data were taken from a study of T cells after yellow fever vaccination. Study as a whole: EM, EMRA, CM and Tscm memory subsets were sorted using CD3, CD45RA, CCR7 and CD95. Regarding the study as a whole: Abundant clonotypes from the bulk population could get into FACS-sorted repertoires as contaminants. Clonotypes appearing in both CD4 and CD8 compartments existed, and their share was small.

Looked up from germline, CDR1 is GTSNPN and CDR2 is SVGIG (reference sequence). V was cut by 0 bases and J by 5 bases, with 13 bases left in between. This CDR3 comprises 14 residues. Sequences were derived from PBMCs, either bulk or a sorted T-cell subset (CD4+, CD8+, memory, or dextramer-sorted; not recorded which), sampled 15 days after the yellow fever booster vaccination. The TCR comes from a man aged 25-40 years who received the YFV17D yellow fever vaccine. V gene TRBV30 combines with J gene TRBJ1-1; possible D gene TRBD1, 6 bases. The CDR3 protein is CAWSVQGGGTEAFF. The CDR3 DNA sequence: TGTGCCTGGAGTGTACAAGGGGGTGGTACTGAAGCTTTCTTT. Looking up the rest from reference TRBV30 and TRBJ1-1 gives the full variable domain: SQTIHQWPATLVQPVGSPLSLECTVEGTSNPNLYWYRQAAGRGLQLLFYSVGIGQISSEVPQNLSASRPQDRQFILSSKKLLLSDSGFYLCAWSVQGGGTEAFFGQGTRLTVV.